This T cell receptor beta chain was sequenced in a study of blood T cell repertoires in COVID-19. Across the study: COVID-19 samples collected from the United States, Italy and Spain covered acute and convalescent phases.

The V end was cut by 5 bases, the J end by 2 bases, with 10 bases between. CDR1 is SEHNR, CDR2 FQNEAQ, per germline (reference sequence). The CDR3 spans 14 residues. It was during active infection that Seattle patients were enrolled and then longitudinally followed. Some clones are missing from TCRdb's copy, which holds only in-frame ones; the method was immunoSEQ multiplex PCR. The table records about 63,000 clones, approximately 78% of them present only once. This clonotype was obtained from a man aged 55 to 70 with COVID-19, enrolled during active disease. The sample taken for sequencing was peripheral blood. The J gene is TRBJ2-4, the V gene TRBV7-9; TRBD1 might be the D (5 bases). CDR3 residues: CASSPPGSKNIQYF. The CDR3 nucleotides are TGTGCCAGCAGCCCCCCAGGGTCCAAAAACATTCAGTACTTC.